This T cell receptor beta chain was captured by sequencing in a study of neurological immune-mediated disorders. Germline assignment: CDR1 DFQATT and CDR2 SNEGSKA (reference sequence). J gave up 9 bases and V 3 bases, and 9 bases lay outside the gene matches. The CDR3 totals 15 residues. The method for making cDNA was 5'RACE, and it used 10-nucleotide random UMIs. TCRdb fed the 5' RACE reads into MiXCR, producing one record per CDR3 protein. The top ten hold under 15% of the sample, which has about 60,000 distinct CDR3 sequences, more than 8% seen once. This clonotype was seen repeatedly, ten times or more. Antigen unknown. The study's findings and limits: HTLV-1-associated myelopathy displayed the greatest TCR clonal expansion, and multiple sclerosis exhibited the smallest, lower than that of healthy controls. Expanded clones shared no identical CDR3 amino acid sequences across subjects, which suggested private TCR-beta repertoires in all groups.

Time point in this sample: longitudinal time-point 2. The group of healthy controls was made up of people who were blood bank volunteers in Maryland, USA. The sequence derives from a man aged 25-40 years in good health. The chain combines TRBV20-1 with TRBJ2-1; 12 bases are shared with TRBD2. Sequencing used PBMCs. In nucleotides, the CDR3 is TGCAGTGCTAGGCCTAGCGGGAGGGGGCTATTTGAGCAGTTCTTC. Translated, it gives CSARPSGRGLFEQFF.